The rows below give T cell receptor beta chains drawn from one sample of a study of cytomegalovirus exposure and HLA in healthy donors. The method was immunoSEQ multiplex PCR; TCRdb's version includes in-frame clones alone and lacks a portion of them. Seen here are more than 70,000 clones, roughly 72% observed once, and the top ten hold 4% to 5.5%. Sequencing was carried out using PBMCs. The source of these receptors is a man aged 25-45 years in good health and CMV-seropositive. The CDR3 runs from the conserved cysteine through the conserved F or W. D genes are given only for firm matches. Size values are once, few and many counts, or a class for expanded clones, and some rows have none.

CDR3nt	CDR3aa	v_gene	abundance	d_gene	j_gene
TGTGCCAGCAGTATAAGCGGGAGGCAAACAGATACGCAGTATTTT	CASSISGRQTDTQYF	TRBV6-6	NA	TRBD2	TRBJ2-3
TGTGCCAGCAGCAGGGAGGGGTACTATGGCTACACCTTC	CASSREGYYGYTF	TRBV7-3	NA	NA	TRBJ1-2
TGTGCCACCAATGCAGGCCAGGGAGATACGCAGTATTTT	CATNAGQGDTQYF	TRBV15	NA	NA	TRBJ2-3
TGTGCCAGCAGTTACTCCTCGACTCACGAAAAACTGTTTTTT	CASSYSSTHEKLFF	TRBV6-6	NA	NA	TRBJ1-4
TGTGCCAGTAGTATAGTTGGCGGGGGCTCCTACAATGAGCAGTTCTTC	CASSIVGGGSYNEQFF	TRBV19	NA	TRBD2	TRBJ2-1
TGTGCCAGCAGCTTACAGGGATTCACCGGGGAGCTGTTTTTT	CASSLQGFTGELFF	TRBV7-2	NA	NA	TRBJ2-2
TGTGCCAGCAGTTTACCGACAGGGCTTGGAGAAAAACTGTTTTTT	CASSLPTGLGEKLFF	TRBV28	few	TRBD1	TRBJ1-4
TGCAGTGCTAGTGCGAGGGATGAGCAGTTCTTC	CSASARDEQFF	TRBV20-1	NA	NA	TRBJ2-1
TGTGCCAGCTCACCAGGACAGCCAGACACCATATATTTT	CASSPGQPDTIYF	TRBV18	NA	NA	TRBJ1-3
TGTGCCAGCTCACCTTTCGGGTCTGAGGGCGCTGAAGCTTTCTTT	CASSPFGSEGAEAFF	TRBV18	NA	NA	TRBJ1-1
TGTGCCAGCAGTTCTCCCGGGACAGGGGTGTTAAAACTGTTTTTT	CASSSPGTGVLKLFF	TRBV28	NA	TRBD1	TRBJ1-4
TGTGCCAGCAGCGCCAGCGGGAGGGCCGCCGGGGAGCTGTTTTTT	CASSASGRAAGELFF	TRBV9	NA	TRBD2	TRBJ2-2
TGTGCCAGCAGCGTAGACGAGGGCAGGCCGAGCTCCTATAATTCACCCCTCCACTTT	CASSVDEGRPSSYNSPLHF	TRBV9	few	NA	TRBJ1-6
TGTGCCATCAGTGAGGGCCGTGGGCTAAATGAGCAGTTCTTC	CAISEGRGLNEQFF	TRBV10-3	NA	NA	TRBJ2-1
TGTGCCAGCAGCCCCGAGCATGATCAGCCCCAGCATTTT	CASSPEHDQPQHF	TRBV9	NA	NA	TRBJ1-5
TGTGCCAGTAGTAAGCTCACAGGGGGACGAACTGAAGCTTTCTTT	CASSKLTGGRTEAFF	TRBV19	NA	TRBD1	TRBJ1-1
TGCGCCAGCTCGTCGGGGGAGAACACCGGGGAGCTGTTTTTT	CASSSGENTGELFF	TRBV5-1	NA	NA	TRBJ2-2
TGCGCCAGCAGCTTTAGCGGGGGGACGGGGAATGAGCAGTTCTTC	CASSFSGGTGNEQFF	TRBV5-1	NA	TRBD2	TRBJ2-1
TGTGCCAGCAGCGACGGGGGTAGTGGGGCCAACGTCCTGACTTTC	CASSDGGSGANVLTF	TRBV13	NA	NA	TRBJ2-6
TGTGCCAGCAGTTGGGGGCCTGACACTGAAGCTTTCTTT	CASSWGPDTEAFF	TRBV5-4	NA	NA	TRBJ1-1
TGTGCCAGCAGTCCTTTTCGGTTGACAGGGACAGCTAACTATGGCTACACCTTC	CASSPFRLTGTANYGYTF	TRBV27	few	TRBD1	TRBJ1-2
TGTGCCAGCATCCAGGGGGGAAGCACAGATACGCAGTATTTT	CASIQGGSTDTQYF	TRBV6-6	NA	NA	TRBJ2-3
TGTGCTAGCAGCTCCTCAGGGGGTTCGACCCAGTACTTC	CASSSSGGSTQYF	TRBV7-7	NA	TRBD1	TRBJ2-5
TGCGCCAGCAGCTTGGGATCCGCTAGCGGTCAAGAGACCCAGTACTTC	CASSLGSASGQETQYF	TRBV5-1	NA	TRBD2	TRBJ2-5
TGTGCCAGCACCCCGACTAGCGGGAGCCCTGTCTACGGGGAGCTGTTTTTT	CASTPTSGSPVYGELFF	TRBV28	NA	TRBD2	TRBJ2-2
TGTGCCAGCAGCCCGGGACAGAGATACAATGAGCAGTTCTTC	CASSPGQRYNEQFF	TRBV6-5	few	TRBD1	TRBJ2-1
TGTGCCACCAGCAGAGATCCAGGGCGGAAATATTACAATGAGCAGTTCTTC	CATSRDPGRKYYNEQFF	TRBV15	NA	NA	TRBJ2-1
TGTGCCAGCAGCCCAGGACAGGCCTCAGGGGGCTACACCTTC	CASSPGQASGGYTF	TRBV9	NA	TRBD1	TRBJ1-2
TGTGCCACCAGCAGAGGACAGGGGGTTCAGCCCCAGCATTTT	CATSRGQGVQPQHF	TRBV15	NA	TRBD1	TRBJ1-5
TGTGCCAGCAGCTTACGACGGACAGGCGAGCAGTACTTC	CASSLRRTGEQYF	TRBV11-2	NA	TRBD1	TRBJ2-7
TGTGCCAGCAGCGTAGGCACCCCCTCTACAGGGGGGTCTAATGAAAAACTGTTTTTT	CASSVGTPSTGGSNEKLFF	TRBV9	NA	TRBD1	TRBJ1-4
TGTGCCAGCAGTCCCCAGAACACTGAAGCTTTCTTT	CASSPQNTEAFF	TRBV6-6	NA	NA	TRBJ1-1
TGTGCCAGCAGCTCCGGGACAGGGATCAATCAGCCCCAGCATTTT	CASSSGTGINQPQHF	TRBV9	NA	TRBD1	TRBJ1-5
TGTGCCAGCAGGCCTGGACAGGTCAGCACAGATACGCAGTATTTT	CASRPGQVSTDTQYF	TRBV5-4	once	TRBD1	TRBJ2-3
TGTGCCAGCAGCCAAGATCAATCGGGTGACTATGGCTACACCTTC	CASSQDQSGDYGYTF	TRBV4-2	few	NA	TRBJ1-2
TGTGCCAGCAGCGGAAGGTCGGGCACTGAAGCTTTCTTT	CASSGRSGTEAFF	TRBV7-9	once	NA	TRBJ1-1
TGTGCCTGGAGTGTAACAGGACAGCGCGGCTACACCTTC	CAWSVTGQRGYTF	TRBV30	NA	NA	TRBJ1-2
TGTGCCAGCAGCTTAGGAATAGGACAGTCGAACATTCAGTACTTC	CASSLGIGQSNIQYF	TRBV7-9	few	NA	TRBJ2-4
TGTGCCAGCAGCTTACAAGCGGGGGGGCTGGCAGATACGCAGTATTTT	CASSLQAGGLADTQYF	TRBV7-2	NA	TRBD2	TRBJ2-3
TGTGCCAGCAGTTCGCAACTAGGTGCTTACAATGAGCAGTTCTTC	CASSSQLGAYNEQFF	TRBV28	NA	NA	TRBJ2-1
TGTGCCAGCAGTGGGGGACAGGGAATCGCTGAAGCTTTCTTT	CASSGGQGIAEAFF	TRBV6-1	few	TRBD1	TRBJ1-1
TGTGCCAGCAGCCCTTCTGGGGGCATCTATGGCTACACCTTC	CASSPSGGIYGYTF	TRBV27	NA	NA	TRBJ1-2
TGTGCCAGCAGCTTAGCGGGACAACGCACAGATACGCAGTATTTT	CASSLAGQRTDTQYF	TRBV13	NA	NA	TRBJ2-3
TGTGCCAGTGCGGGGTACACTGAAGCTTTCTTT	CASAGYTEAFF	TRBV27	NA	NA	TRBJ1-1
TGCGCCAGCAGCTTGTCCTGGGACAGAAATACGCAGTATTTT	CASSLSWDRNTQYF	TRBV5-1	NA	TRBD1	TRBJ2-3
TGTGCCAGCAGTGAACGGCAGGGGGTAACAGATACGCAGTATTTT	CASSERQGVTDTQYF	TRBV25-1	NA	TRBD1	TRBJ2-3
TGTGCCAGCAGCCTCAGGGACTTCGGTAATTCACCCCTCCACTTT	CASSLRDFGNSPLHF	TRBV7-8	NA	NA	TRBJ1-6
TGCGCCAGCAGCGCTGTAGGGGGGGACTTTAACTATGGCTACACCTTC	CASSAVGGDFNYGYTF	TRBV4-3	NA	NA	TRBJ1-2
TGTGCCGGCGGGACTAGGGTCACCGGGGAGCTGTTTTTT	CAGGTRVTGELFF	TRBV30	NA	TRBD2	TRBJ2-2
TGTGCCAGCAGCGACCGACTAGCGGATAACACCGGGGAGCTGTTTTTT	CASSDRLADNTGELFF	TRBV9	NA	TRBD2	TRBJ2-2
TGCGCCAGCAGCTTGAACAGGGGTTACGGGCAGTACTTC	CASSLNRGYGQYF	TRBV5-1	NA	TRBD1	TRBJ2-7
TGTGCCAGCAGCCTCCGGACAGGGAGGGAGACCCAGTACTTC	CASSLRTGRETQYF	TRBV5-5	NA	TRBD1	TRBJ2-5
TGTGCCAGCAGCTTGACTAGCCCGGAGCAGTTCTTC	CASSLTSPEQFF	TRBV7-9	NA	TRBD2	TRBJ2-1
TGTGCCAGCAGCCCCTGGGGTAGGGCAGCGGGTACTGAAGCTTTCTTT	CASSPWGRAAGTEAFF	TRBV9	few	NA	TRBJ1-1